These 22 T cell receptor beta chains were sequenced from one sample in a study of blood T cells in healthy people across ages. Through a sample-barcoded 5' primer and a J-beta primer mix, a second PCR was run for roughly 6 to 11 cycles. TCRdb called the 5' RACE reads again in MiXCR, with one record for every CDR3 protein. In the table there are fewer than 1,200,000 distinct CDR3 sequences, under 30% of which are singletons. The same data also contributed to another study, on T cells of mothers and their children.

The sample comprised blood. The receptor source for this set is a girl aged 2 to 10 in good health.

V gene TRBV20-1 combines with J gene TRBJ2-5; 8 bases line up with TRBD1. The V segment lost 8 bases and the J segment 1 base; nucleotides outside the gene matches: 6. Germline CDR1 reads DFQATT; CDR2 reads SNEGSKA (reference sequence). This CDR3 has 13 residues. Written as DNA, the CDR3 is TGCAGTTTCTCAGACAGGGGCCAAGAGACCCAGTACTTC. Residues: CSFSDRGQETQYF.

The CDR3 spells CASSLSDRGAFSLSYEQYF. The CDR3 DNA reads TGTGCCAGCAGTTTATCGGACAGGGGGGCTTTTTCCCTCTCCTACGAGCAGTACTTC. The V call is TRBV28, the J call TRBJ2-5, with TRBD1 identical over 10 bases. The DNA end lines up better with TRBJ2-7; the J call may be wrong. The V gene's germline CDR1 is MDHEN and CDR2 SYDVKM. The length of the CDR3 is 19 residues.

This clonotype occurred once. The rearrangement links TRBV14 to TRBJ2-5; D not certain. V was cut by 4 bases and J by 0 bases, with 18 bases left in between. The germline CDR1 and CDR2 sequences are SGHDN and FVKESK. The CDR3 has 17 residues. The CDR3 region is CASSPRVRRPDQETQYF. CDR3 sequence (DNA): TGTGCCAGCAGCCCCCGGGTGAGAAGGCCGGACCAAGAGACCCAGTACTTC. The full variable domain, its missing parts supplied by reference TRBV14 and TRBJ2-5, is EAGVTQFPSHSVIEKGQTVTLRCDPISGHDNLYWYRRVMGKEIKFLLHFVKESKQDESGMPNNRFLAERTGGTYSTLKVQPAELEDSGVYFCASSPRVRRPDQETQYFGPGTRLLVL.

This clonotype was observed a few times. This chain's CDR3 is CASSQDAGAIYEQYF. DNA of the CDR3: TGCGCCAGCAGCCAAGATGCAGGGGCCATCTACGAGCAGTACTTC. The chain couples TRBV4-3 to TRBJ2-7; D may be TRBD1 (6 bases). V shed 0 bases and J shed 3 bases, with 12 bases lying between them. CDR1 and CDR2 from the germline V gene are LGHNA and YSLEER. The CDR3 sequence is 15 residues long.

The genes are TRBV7-9 and TRBJ1-1; D may be TRBD1 (5 bases). V was clipped by 2 bases and J by 0 bases, with 13 bases between them. The germline gives CDR1 SEHNR, CDR2 FQNEAQ (reference sequence). The length of the CDR3 is 16 residues. The CDR3: CASSLISTGMNTEAFF. DNA of the CDR3: TGTGCCAGCAGCTTAATTTCCACAGGTATGAACACTGAAGCTTTCTTT.

This clonotype was seen a few times. The V call is TRBV20-1, the J call TRBJ2-1, with D perhaps given as TRBD1 or TRBD2 (6 bases each). The tail of the sequence fits TRBJ2-7 better, so the J call may be wrong. The CDR3 runs to 18 residues. Germline loops: CDR1 DFQATT, CDR2 SNEGSKA (reference sequence). The CDR3: CSARVFPGARGISYEQYF. The CDR3 DNA follows: TGCAGTGCTAGAGTTTTTCCGGGAGCGAGGGGGATCTCCTACGAGCAGTACTTC.

V and J are TRBV20-1 and TRBJ1-2; 9 bases line up with TRBD1. From germline, CDR1 is DFQATT and CDR2 SNEGSKA (reference sequence). With 6 bases clipped from V and 6 bases from J, the junction kept 11 bases outside the gene matches. This CDR3 is 14 amino acids long. The CDR3 reads CSAATEDRGDGYTF. In DNA, the CDR3 is TGCAGTGCCGCTACCGAGGACAGGGGAGATGGCTACACCTTC.

This chain links TRBV5-1 with TRBJ1-6; D gene unclear. The CDR3 runs to 16 residues. V dropped 4 bases and J dropped 9 bases, with 20 bases sitting between them. In germline, CDR1 is SGHRS, CDR2 YFSETQ. The CDR3 nucleotides read TGCGCCAGCAGCCCCTCATTCGGGATTCGGGGTTCACCCCTCCACTTT. Encoded protein: CASSPSFGIRGSPLHF.

This clonotype has at least ten counts. V and J are TRBV4-1 and TRBJ2-5; no definite D call. The J call may be mistaken, given a closer DNA end match to TRBJ2-1. CDR1 is MGHRA and CDR2 is YSYEKL in the germline V gene. CDR3 length equals 14 residues. DNA of the CDR3: TGCGCCAGCAGCCTGGCAGGTGGATTCAATGAGCAGTTCTTC. Amino acid sequence: CASSLAGGFNEQFF.

The J gene is TRBJ2-1, the V gene TRBV4-2; TRBD2 matches 7 bases. The V gene's germline CDR1 is LGHNA and CDR2 YNFKEQ. This CDR3 has 16 amino acids. The ends lost 6 bases at V and 4 bases at J; junction bases unmatched: 12. The CDR3 loop reads CASSPVAGEVYNEQFF. The CDR3 DNA sequence: TGTGCCAGCAGTCCCGTGGCGGGGGAAGTATACAATGAGCAGTTCTTC.

This clonotype was seen a few times. The chain recombines TRBV20-1 with TRBJ1-2; weak D call: TRBD1 (5 bases). The CDR3 has 10 amino acids. V lost 5 bases and J 10 bases, leaving 11 bases between the germline ends. The germline V gene has CDR1 DFQATT and CDR2 SNEGSKA (reference sequence). CDR3 bases: TGCAGTGCTTTGGGGGAGCACTACACCTTC. Its translation: CSALGEHYTF.

The V gene is TRBV11-2, the J gene TRBJ2-5; D gene uncertain. CDR1 and CDR2 from the germline V gene are SGHAT and FQNNGV. V was pared by 0 bases and J by 1 base, with 12 bases between. The CDR3 runs 16 residues. The CDR3 spells CASSLELMASQETQYF. In DNA form, the CDR3 reads TGTGCCAGCAGCTTAGAACTCATGGCCAGCCAAGAGACCCAGTACTTC.

This clonotype has a handful of counts. This rearrangement joins TRBV6-2 or TRBV6-3 to TRBJ1-4; D remains ambiguous. The CDR3 spans 15 residues. CDR1 MNHEY and CDR2 SVGEGT come from the germline V gene. Trimming took off 0 bases at V and 2 bases at J, with 7 bases between the two ends. The DNA of the CDR3 is TGTGCCAGCAGTTACTCTCCGGACACTAATGAAAAACTGTTTTTT. It codes for CASSYSPDTNEKLFF.

The rearrangement links TRBV2 to TRBJ1-1; TRBD1 matches at 10 bases. CDR3 length equals 14 residues. V lost 7 bases, J lost 5 bases, and 7 bases stayed unmatched. Germline-derived CDR1 and CDR2 are SNHLY and FYNNEI. This CDR3 reads CASIPGTGETEAFF. Here the CDR3 DNA reads TGTGCCAGCATCCCCGGGACAGGGGAAACTGAAGCTTTCTTT.

Regarding this clonotype: A junction end diverges from the germline sequence, so it may reflect a read error. The chain combines TRBV10-2 with TRBJ2-1, with 9 bases that match TRBD2. Germline assignment: CDR1 WSHSY and CDR2 SAAADI. The CDR3 runs to 17 residues. This CDR3 is CASSPNFGGRDYSEQFF. The DNA for the CDR3 is TGCGCCAGCAGCCCGAATTTCGGCGGGAGGGACTACAGTGAGCAGTTCTTC.

V is TRBV2 and J is TRBJ1-4; D is unclear. V shed 6 bases and J shed 7 bases, with 9 bases lying between them. The CDR3 loop spans 12 amino acids. The V gene's germline CDR1 is SNHLY and CDR2 FYNNEI. The CDR3 region is CASRSAPEKLFF. CDR3 DNA: TGTGCCAGCAGGAGCGCCCCTGAAAAACTGTTTTTT.

J is TRBJ2-1 and V is TRBV10-3, with TRBD2 matching 11 bases. The germline gives CDR1 ENHRY, CDR2 SYGVKD. J gave up 6 bases and V 6 bases, and 7 bases lay outside the gene matches. The CDR3 consists of 15 residues. The DNA for the CDR3 is TGTGCCATCAGCTTAGCGGGAGGGCCTGGCAATGAGCAGTTCTTC. This translates into CAISLAGGPGNEQFF.

This rearrangement joins TRBV4-1 to TRBJ2-3; 8 nucleotides match TRBD2. Germline V lookup: CDR1 MGHRA, CDR2 YSYEKL. The CDR3 runs to 18 residues. V was clipped by 0 bases and J by 0 bases; unmatched bases: 8. CDR3 loop: CASSQDLRASGSTDTQYF. The CDR3, as DNA: TGCGCCAGCAGCCAAGACCTCCGGGCTAGCGGGAGCACAGATACGCAGTATTTT.

The chain is built from TRBV5-1 and TRBJ2-2; the match to TRBD1 covers 9 bases. Unmatched junction bases numbered 27, after V lost 9 bases and J lost 3 bases. CDR1 and CDR2 (germline): SGHRS, YFSETQ. The CDR3 contains 21 residues. The CDR3 loop reads CATLYHSRDREKFRDTGELFF. CDR3 bases: TGCGCCACCCTTTACCACTCCCGGGACAGGGAGAAATTTCGCGACACCGGGGAGCTGTTTTTT.

This clonotype appeared a few times. V usage is TRBV10-3 and J usage is TRBJ1-5; no clear D. Trimming took off 4 bases at V and 5 bases at J, with 12 bases between the two ends. Germline CDR1 is ENHRY and CDR2 is SYGVKD. This CDR3 comprises 14 residues. The CDR3 here is CAISVGEAYQPQHF. The CDR3 nucleotides read TGTGCCATCAGTGTCGGAGAGGCCTATCAGCCCCAGCATTTT.

This clonotype occurred a few times. The chain couples TRBV7-2 to TRBJ2-3; 13 bases align to TRBD2. This CDR3 region has 16 residues. V shed 5 bases, J shed 2 bases, and the junction held 4 bases outside the gene matches. Germline V gene data show CDR1 as SGHTA and CDR2 as FQGNSA. DNA for the CDR3: TGTGCCAGCAGCGTGACTAGCGGGGGGCACACAGATACGCAGTATTTT. This encodes CASSVTSGGHTDTQYF.

The rearrangement uses TRBV20-1 and TRBJ2-1; maybe TRBD1 (5 bases). The CDR3 consists of 16 residues. CDR1 and CDR2 from the germline V gene are DFQATT and SNEGSKA (reference sequence). Trimming removed 2 bases from V and 0 bases from J, with 14 bases in between. The chain's CDR3 is CSARIGVHSSYNEQFF. For the CDR3, the DNA is TGCAGTGCTAGAATAGGGGTTCATAGCTCCTACAATGAGCAGTTCTTC.